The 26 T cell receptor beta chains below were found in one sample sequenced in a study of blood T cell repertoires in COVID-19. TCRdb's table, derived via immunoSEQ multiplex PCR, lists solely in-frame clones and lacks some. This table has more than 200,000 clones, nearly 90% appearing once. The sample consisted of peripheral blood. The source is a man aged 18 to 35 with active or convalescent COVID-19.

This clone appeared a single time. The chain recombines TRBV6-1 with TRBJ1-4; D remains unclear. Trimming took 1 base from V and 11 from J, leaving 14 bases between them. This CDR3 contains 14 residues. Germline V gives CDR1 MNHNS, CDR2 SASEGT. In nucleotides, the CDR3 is TGTGCCAGCAGTGAAGTGGAAGCGTATTGGAAACTGTTTTTT. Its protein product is CASSEVEAYWKLFF.

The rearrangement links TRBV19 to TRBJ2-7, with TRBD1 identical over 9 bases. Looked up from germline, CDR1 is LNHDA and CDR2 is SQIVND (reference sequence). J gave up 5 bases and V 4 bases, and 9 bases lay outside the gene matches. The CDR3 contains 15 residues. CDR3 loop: CASSTPGQGMDEQYF. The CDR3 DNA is TGTGCCAGTAGTACCCCGGGACAGGGCATGGACGAGCAGTACTTC.

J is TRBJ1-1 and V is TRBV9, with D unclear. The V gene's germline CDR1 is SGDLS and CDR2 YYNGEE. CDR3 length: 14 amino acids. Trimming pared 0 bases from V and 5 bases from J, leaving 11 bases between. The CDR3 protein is CASSVVEPGTEAFF. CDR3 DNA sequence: TGTGCCAGCAGCGTAGTAGAGCCGGGGACTGAAGCTTTCTTT.

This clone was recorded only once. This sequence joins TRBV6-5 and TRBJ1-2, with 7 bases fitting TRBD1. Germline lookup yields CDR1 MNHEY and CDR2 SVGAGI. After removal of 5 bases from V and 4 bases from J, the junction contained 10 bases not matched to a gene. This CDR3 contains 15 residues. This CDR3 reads CASSTTGALVYGYTF. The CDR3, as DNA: TGTGCCAGCAGTACAACAGGGGCTCTTGTCTATGGCTACACCTTC.

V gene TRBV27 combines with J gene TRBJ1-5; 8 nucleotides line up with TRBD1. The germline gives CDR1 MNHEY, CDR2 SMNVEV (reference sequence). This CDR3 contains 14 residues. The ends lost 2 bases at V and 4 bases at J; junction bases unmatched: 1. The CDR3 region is CASSLGQGNQPQHF. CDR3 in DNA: TGTGCCAGCAGTTTAGGACAGGGAAATCAGCCCCAGCATTTT.

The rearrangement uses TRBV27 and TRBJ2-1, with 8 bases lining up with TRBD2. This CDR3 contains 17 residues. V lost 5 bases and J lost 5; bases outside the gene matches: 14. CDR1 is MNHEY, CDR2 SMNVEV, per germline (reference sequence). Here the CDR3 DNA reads TGTGCCAGCAGTCGAGAACAGGGTCCACTAGCGGACAATGAGCAGTTCTTC. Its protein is CASSREQGPLADNEQFF.

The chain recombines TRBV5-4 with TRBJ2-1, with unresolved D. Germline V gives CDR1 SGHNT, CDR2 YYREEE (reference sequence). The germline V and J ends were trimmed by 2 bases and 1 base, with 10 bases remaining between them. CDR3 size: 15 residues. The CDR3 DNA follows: TGTGCCAGCAGCTTAGACCCACTATCCTACAATGAGCAGTTCTTC. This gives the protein CASSLDPLSYNEQFF.

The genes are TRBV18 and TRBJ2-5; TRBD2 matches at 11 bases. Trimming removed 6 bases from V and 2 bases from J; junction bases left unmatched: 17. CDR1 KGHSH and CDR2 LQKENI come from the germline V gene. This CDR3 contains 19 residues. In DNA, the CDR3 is TGTGCCAGCTCGTCGCCGGGACTAGCGGCCCCAACGGGGCAAGAGACCCAGTACTTC. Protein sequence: CASSSPGLAAPTGQETQYF.

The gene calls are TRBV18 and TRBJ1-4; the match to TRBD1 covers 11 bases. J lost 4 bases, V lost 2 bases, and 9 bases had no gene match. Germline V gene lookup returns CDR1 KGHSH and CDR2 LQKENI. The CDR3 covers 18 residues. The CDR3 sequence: CASSPRTGTGGNNEKLFF. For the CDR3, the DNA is TGTGCCAGCTCACCAAGAACCGGGACAGGGGGAAATAATGAAAAACTGTTTTTT.

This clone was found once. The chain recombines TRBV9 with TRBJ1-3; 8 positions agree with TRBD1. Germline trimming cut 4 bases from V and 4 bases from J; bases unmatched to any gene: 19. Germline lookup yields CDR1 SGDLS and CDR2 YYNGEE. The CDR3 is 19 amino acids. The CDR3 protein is CASSHSFNPDRVAGNTIYF. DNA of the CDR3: TGTGCCAGCAGCCATTCATTTAATCCGGACAGGGTAGCAGGAAACACCATATATTTT.

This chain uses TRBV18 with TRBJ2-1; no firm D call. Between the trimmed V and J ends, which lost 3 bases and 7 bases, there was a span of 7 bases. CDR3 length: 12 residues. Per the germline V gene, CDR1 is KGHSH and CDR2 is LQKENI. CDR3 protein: CASSPPYNEQFF. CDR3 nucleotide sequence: TGTGCCAGCTCACCCCCTTATAATGAGCAGTTCTTC.

CDR3 sequence (DNA): TGCGCCAGCAGCTTGGAATCCGGGTTGGTCTCGACTGAAGCTTTCTTT. It codes for CASSLESGLVSTEAFF. The genes are TRBV5-1 and TRBJ1-1; no definite D call. This CDR3 contains 16 residues. V was trimmed by 0 bases and J by 5 bases, leaving 17 bases between them. Germline V gives CDR1 SGHRS, CDR2 YFSETQ.

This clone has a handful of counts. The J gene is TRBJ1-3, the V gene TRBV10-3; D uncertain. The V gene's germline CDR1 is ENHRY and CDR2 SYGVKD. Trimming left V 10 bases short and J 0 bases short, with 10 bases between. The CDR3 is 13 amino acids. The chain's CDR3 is CATSVISGNTIYF. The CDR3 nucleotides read TGTGCCACCTCAGTGATCTCTGGAAACACCATATATTTT.

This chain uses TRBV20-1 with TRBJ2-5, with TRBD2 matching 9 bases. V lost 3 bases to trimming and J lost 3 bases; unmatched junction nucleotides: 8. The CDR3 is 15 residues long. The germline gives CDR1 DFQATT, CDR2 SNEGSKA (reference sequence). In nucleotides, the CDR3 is TGCAGTGCTAGTAGTCTGGGACTAGCTGAAGAGACCCAGTACTTC. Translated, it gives CSASSLGLAEETQYF.

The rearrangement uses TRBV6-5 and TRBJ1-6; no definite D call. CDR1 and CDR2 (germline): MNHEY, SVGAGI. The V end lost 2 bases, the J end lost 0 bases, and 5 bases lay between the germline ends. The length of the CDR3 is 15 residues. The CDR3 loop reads CASSYESSYNSPLHF. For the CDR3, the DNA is TGTGCCAGCAGTTACGAGAGCTCCTATAATTCACCCCTCCACTTT.

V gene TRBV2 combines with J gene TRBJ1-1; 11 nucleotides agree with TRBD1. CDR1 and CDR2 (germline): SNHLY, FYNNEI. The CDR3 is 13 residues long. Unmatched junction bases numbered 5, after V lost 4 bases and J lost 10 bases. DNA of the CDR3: TGTGCCAGCAGTGCGGACAGGGGGCTGGGAGCTTTCTTT. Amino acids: CASSADRGLGAFF. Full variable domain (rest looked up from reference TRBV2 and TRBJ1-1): EPEVTQTPSHQVTQMGQEVILRCVPISNHLYFYWYRQILGQKVEFLVSFYNNEISEKSEIFDDQFSVERPDGSNFTLKIRSTKLEDSAMYFCASSADRGLGAFFGQGTRLTVV.

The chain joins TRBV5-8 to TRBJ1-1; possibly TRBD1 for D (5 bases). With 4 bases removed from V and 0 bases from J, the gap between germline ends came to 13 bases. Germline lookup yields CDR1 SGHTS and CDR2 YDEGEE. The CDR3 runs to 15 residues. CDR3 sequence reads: CASSRGGNMNTEAFF. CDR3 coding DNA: TGTGCCAGCAGCCGGGGGGGGAACATGAACACTGAAGCTTTCTTT.

CDR3 nucleotides: TGCGCCAGCAGGGATGGGACAGACAATGAGCAGTTCTTC. It translates to CASRDGTDNEQFF. V is TRBV5-1 and J is TRBJ2-1; 7 positions agree with TRBD1. Looked up from germline, CDR1 is SGHRS and CDR2 is YFSETQ. This CDR3 region has 13 residues. With V trimmed by 5 bases and J by 5 bases, 4 bases remained unmatched.

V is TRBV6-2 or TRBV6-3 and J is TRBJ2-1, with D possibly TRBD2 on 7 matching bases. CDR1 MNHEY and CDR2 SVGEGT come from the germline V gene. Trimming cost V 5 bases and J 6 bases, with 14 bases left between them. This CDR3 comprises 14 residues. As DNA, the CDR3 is TGTGCCAGCAGTAGAAGCGGGACAACCAATGAGCAGTTCTTC. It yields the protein CASSRSGTTNEQFF.

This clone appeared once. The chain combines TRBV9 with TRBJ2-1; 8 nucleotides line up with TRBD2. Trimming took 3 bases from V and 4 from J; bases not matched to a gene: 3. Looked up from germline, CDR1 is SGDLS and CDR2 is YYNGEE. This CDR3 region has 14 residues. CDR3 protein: CASSGLAYYNEQFF. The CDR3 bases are TGTGCCAGCAGCGGACTAGCGTATTACAATGAGCAGTTCTTC. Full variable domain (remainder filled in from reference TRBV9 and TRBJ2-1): DSGVTQTPKHLITATGQRVTLRCSPRSGDLSVYWYQQSLDQGLQFLIQYYNGEERAKGNILERFSAQQFPDLHSELNLSSLELGDSALYFCASSGLAYYNEQFFGPGTRLTVL.

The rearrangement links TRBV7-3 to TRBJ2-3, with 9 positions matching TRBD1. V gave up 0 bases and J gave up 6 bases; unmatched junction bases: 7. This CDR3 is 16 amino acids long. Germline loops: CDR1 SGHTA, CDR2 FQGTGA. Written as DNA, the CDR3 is TGTGCCAGCAGCTTAACGGGGACAGGGATAAGGGATACGCAGTATTTT. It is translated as CASSLTGTGIRDTQYF.

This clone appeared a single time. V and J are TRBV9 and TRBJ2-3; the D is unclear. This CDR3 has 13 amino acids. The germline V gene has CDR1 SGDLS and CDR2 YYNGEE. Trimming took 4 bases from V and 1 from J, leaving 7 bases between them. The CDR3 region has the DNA TGTGCCAGCAGCCCTACCGGCACAGATACGCAGTATTTT. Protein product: CASSPTGTDTQYF.

CDR3 nucleotide sequence: TGTGCCAGCAGCCCTCTAATACCCCATCGTGAAGCTTTCTTT. It codes for CASSPLIPHREAFF. The chain uses TRBV6-6 and TRBJ1-1; D not resolved. Trimming shortened V by 6 bases and J by 7 bases, and 18 bases separated the two germline ends. Germline CDR1 and CDR2: MNHNY and SVGAGI (reference sequence). The CDR3 contains 14 residues.

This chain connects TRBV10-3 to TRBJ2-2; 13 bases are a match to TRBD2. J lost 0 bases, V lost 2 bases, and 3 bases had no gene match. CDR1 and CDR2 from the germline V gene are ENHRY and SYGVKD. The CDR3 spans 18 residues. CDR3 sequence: CAISERTSGSTNTGELFF. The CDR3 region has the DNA TGTGCCATCAGTGAGCGGACTAGCGGGAGTACGAACACCGGGGAGCTGTTTTTT.

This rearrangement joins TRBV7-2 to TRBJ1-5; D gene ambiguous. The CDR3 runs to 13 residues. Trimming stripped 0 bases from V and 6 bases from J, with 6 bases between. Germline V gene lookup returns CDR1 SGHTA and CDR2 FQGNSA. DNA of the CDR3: TGTGCCAGCAGCTTAGCCAAGAGTCAGCCCCAGCATTTT. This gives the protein CASSLAKSQPQHF.

CDR3 coding DNA: TGTGCCACCAGCAGAGACAGGGGGTGGCAAGAGACCCAGTACTTC. Amino acid sequence: CATSRDRGWQETQYF. The chain couples TRBV15 to TRBJ2-5; 7 bases match TRBD1. V was pared by 0 bases and J by 2 bases, with 3 bases of the junction left unmatched. The CDR3 length is 15 residues. Germline CDR1 LNHNV, CDR2 YYDKDF (reference sequence).